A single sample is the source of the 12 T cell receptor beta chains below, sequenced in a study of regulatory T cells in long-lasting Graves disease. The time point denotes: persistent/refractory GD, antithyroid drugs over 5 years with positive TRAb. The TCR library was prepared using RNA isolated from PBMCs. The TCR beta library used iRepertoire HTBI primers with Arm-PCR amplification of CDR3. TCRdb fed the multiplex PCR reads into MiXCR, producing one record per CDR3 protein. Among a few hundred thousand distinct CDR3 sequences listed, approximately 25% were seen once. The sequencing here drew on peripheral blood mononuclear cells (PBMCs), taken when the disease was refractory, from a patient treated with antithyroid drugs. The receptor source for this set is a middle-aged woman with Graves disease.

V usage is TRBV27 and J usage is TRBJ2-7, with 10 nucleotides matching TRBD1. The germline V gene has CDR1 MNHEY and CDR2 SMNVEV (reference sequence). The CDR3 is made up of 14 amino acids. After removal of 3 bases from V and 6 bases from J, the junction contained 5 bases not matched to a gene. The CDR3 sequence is CASSFGTGASEQYF. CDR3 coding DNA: TGTGCCAGCAGTTTTGGGACAGGGGCTTCCGAGCAGTACTTC.

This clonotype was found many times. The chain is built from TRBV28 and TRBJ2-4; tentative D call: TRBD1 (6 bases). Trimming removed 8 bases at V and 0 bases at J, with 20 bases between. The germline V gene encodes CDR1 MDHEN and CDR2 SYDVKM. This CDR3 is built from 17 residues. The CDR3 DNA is TGTGCCAGCGAGCCCTTTGCAGGGGTCGAAGCCAAAAACATTCAGTACTTC. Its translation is CASEPFAGVEAKNIQYF.

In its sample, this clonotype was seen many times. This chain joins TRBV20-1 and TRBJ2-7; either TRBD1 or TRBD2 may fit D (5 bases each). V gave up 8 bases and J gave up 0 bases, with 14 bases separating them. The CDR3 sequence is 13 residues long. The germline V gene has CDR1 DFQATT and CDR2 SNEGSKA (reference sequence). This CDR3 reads CSWGRHSSYEQYF. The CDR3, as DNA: TGCAGTTGGGGACGCCATTCCTCCTACGAGCAGTACTTC.

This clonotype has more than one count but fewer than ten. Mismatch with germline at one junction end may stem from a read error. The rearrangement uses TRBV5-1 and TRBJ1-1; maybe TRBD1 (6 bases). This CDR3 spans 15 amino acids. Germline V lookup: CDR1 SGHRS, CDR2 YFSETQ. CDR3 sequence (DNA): TGCGCCAGCAGCTTTAGGACAGCATTGAACGCTGAAGCTTTCTTT. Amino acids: CASSFRTALNAEAFF.

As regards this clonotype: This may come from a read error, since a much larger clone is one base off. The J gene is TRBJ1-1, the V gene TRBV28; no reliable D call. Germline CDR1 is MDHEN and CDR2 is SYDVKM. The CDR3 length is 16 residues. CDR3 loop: CASGLAMGIMNTEAFF. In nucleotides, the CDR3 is TGTGCCAGCGGTTTAGCTATGGGAATTATGAACACTGAAGCTTTCTTT.

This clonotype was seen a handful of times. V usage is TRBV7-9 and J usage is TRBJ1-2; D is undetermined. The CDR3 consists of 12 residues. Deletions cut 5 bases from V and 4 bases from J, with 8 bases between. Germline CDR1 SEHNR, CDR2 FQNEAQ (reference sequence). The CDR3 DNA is TGTGCCAGCAGCACCGACGGCTATGGCTACACCTTC. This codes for CASSTDGYGYTF.

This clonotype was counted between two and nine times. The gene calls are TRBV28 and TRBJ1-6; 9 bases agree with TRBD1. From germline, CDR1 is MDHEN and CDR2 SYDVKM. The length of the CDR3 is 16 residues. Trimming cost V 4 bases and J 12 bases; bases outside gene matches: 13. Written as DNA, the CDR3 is TGTGCCAGCAGTTGGTACCGGGACAGGGCCCTACTACCCCTCCACTTT. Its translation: CASSWYRDRALLPLHF.

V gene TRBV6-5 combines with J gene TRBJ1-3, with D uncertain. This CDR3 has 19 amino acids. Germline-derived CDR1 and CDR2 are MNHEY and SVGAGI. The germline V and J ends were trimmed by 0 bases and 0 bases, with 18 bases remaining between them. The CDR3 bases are TGTGCCAGCAGTTACTCCCCCCGAGGGCCTGAGAGCTCTGGAAACACCATATATTTT. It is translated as CASSYSPRGPESSGNTIYF.

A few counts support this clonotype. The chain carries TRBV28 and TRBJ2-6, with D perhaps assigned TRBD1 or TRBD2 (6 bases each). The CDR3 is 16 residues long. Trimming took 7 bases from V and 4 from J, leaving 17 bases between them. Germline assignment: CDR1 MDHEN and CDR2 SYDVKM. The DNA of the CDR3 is TGTGCCAGCACCTCATCGGGGGCGGAAGGGGCCAACGTCCTGACTTTC. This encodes CASTSSGAEGANVLTF.

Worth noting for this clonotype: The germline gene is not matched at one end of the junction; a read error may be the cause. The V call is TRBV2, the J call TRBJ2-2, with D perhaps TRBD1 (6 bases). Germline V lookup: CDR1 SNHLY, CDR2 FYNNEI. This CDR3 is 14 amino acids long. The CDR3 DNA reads TGTGCCAGCAGCGAAGGGACACCTGACCGGGAGCTGTTTTTT. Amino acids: CASSEGTPDRELFF.

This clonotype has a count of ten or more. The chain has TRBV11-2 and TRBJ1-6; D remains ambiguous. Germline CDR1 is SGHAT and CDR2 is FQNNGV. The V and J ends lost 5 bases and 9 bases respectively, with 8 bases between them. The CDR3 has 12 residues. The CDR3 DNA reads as TGTGCCAGCAGCGGCCTAGTTTCACCCCTCCACTTT. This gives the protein CASSGLVSPLHF.

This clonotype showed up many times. The DNA for the CDR3 is TGCAGTGCGGGAGGACAGGGGGTCTACGAGCAGTACTTC. It is translated as CSAGGQGVYEQYF. V gene TRBV20-1 combines with J gene TRBJ2-7; 10 bases are shared with TRBD1. The CDR3 consists of 13 residues. Looked up from germline, CDR1 is DFQATT and CDR2 is SNEGSKA (reference sequence). V dropped 6 bases and J dropped 3; count of bases not matched to a gene: 5.